Below are 17 T cell receptor beta chains sequenced from a single sample in a study of blood T cell repertoires in COVID-19. Here immunoSEQ multiplex PCR was the method, and the copy in TCRdb shows in-frame clones only, minus some. Among 400,000 or so clones listed, around 87% were seen once. Material: peripheral blood. The receptor set was obtained from a human donor in a cohort sampled during active COVID-19.

CDR3 DNA: TGTGCCAGCAGCCGGGCACCTCAGACTAGCGGGGGAAACACCGGGGAGCTGTTTTTT. This gives the protein CASSRAPQTSGGNTGELFF. V is TRBV3-1 (or the pseudogene TRBV3-2) and J is TRBJ2-2; 12 bases map to TRBD2. The CDR3 covers 19 residues. Germline CDR1 is LGHDT and CDR2 is YNNKEL (reference sequence). The ends lost 4 bases at V and 2 bases at J; junction bases unmatched: 11.

The chain is built from TRBV21-1 and TRBJ2-7; the listed D gene, TRBD2, was not tested against the DNA. TRBV21-1 is a recognized pseudogene. The CDR3 has 21 amino acids. CDR3 coding DNA: TGTGCCAGCAGCAAAAAAAATCCGTTGGGGACTAGCGGGAGGAGGTCCTACGAGCAGTACTTC. Amino acid sequence: CASSKKNPLGTSGRRSYEQYF.

J is TRBJ1-6 and V is TRBV30, with TRBD1 as a possible D gene (5 bases). CDR3 length: 14 amino acids. V lost 3 bases and J lost 7, with 13 bases in between. CDR1 is GTSNPN, CDR2 SVGIG, per germline (reference sequence). The CDR3 loop is CAWSPGTSNSPLHF. The CDR3 nucleotides read TGTGCCTGGAGCCCCGGGACTTCCAATTCACCCCTCCACTTT.

The chain links TRBV28 to TRBJ1-5, with D tentatively TRBD1 (6 bases). This CDR3 spans 19 amino acids. CDR1 is MDHEN and CDR2 is SYDVKM in the germline V gene. V shed 6 bases and J shed 3 bases, with 27 bases lying between them. Written as DNA, the CDR3 is TGTGCCAGCAGCCCACGCACCTCCTACAGGGTGGCTCCCAATCAGCCCCAGCATTTT. It yields the protein CASSPRTSYRVAPNQPQHF.

This clone was observed a handful of times. The J gene is TRBJ1-1, the V gene TRBV10-2; D unclear. Germline V CDR1 and CDR2: WSHSY, SAAADI. V was shortened by 5 bases and J by 4 bases, with 8 bases between the two germline ends. This CDR3 spans 12 amino acids. Written as DNA, the CDR3 is TGCGCCAGCAGTTGGCAAACCACTGAAGCTTTCTTT. Amino acids: CASSWQTTEAFF.

The rearrangement links TRBV28 to TRBJ1-2, with TRBD1 matching 11 bases. V lost 6 bases and J lost 8; bases outside the gene matches: 11. Germline V lookup: CDR1 MDHEN, CDR2 SYDVKM. The length of the CDR3 is 15 residues. CDR3 residues: CASSSPGTGGRGYTF. In DNA form, the CDR3 reads TGTGCCAGCAGCAGCCCCGGGACAGGGGGGAGAGGCTACACCTTC.

The gene calls are TRBV10-2 and TRBJ1-1, with D maybe TRBD1 (6 bases). Deletions cut 5 bases from V and 1 base from J, with 11 bases between. This CDR3 has 14 residues. Germline V lookup: CDR1 WSHSY, CDR2 SAAADI. CDR3 protein: CASSPDRENTEAFF. CDR3 DNA sequence: TGCGCCAGCAGTCCGGACAGAGAGAACACTGAAGCTTTCTTT.

The genes are TRBV19 and TRBJ1-6, with no clear D. The CDR3 is 13 residues long. Trimming stripped 3 bases from V and 9 bases from J, with 9 bases between. CDR1 and CDR2 (germline): LNHDA, SQIVND (reference sequence). The CDR3 loop reads CASSISSSSPLHF. The DNA for the CDR3 is TGTGCCAGTAGTATTAGTTCCTCTTCACCCCTCCACTTT.

J is TRBJ2-7 and V is TRBV19; the match to TRBD1 covers 7 bases. The length of the CDR3 is 14 residues. J was trimmed by 1 base and V by 10 bases; bases with no gene match: 10. Per the germline V gene, CDR1 is LNHDA and CDR2 is SQIVND (reference sequence). In nucleotides, the CDR3 is TGTGCCACCCACAAACAGGGGAGATCCTACGAGCAGTACTTC. Amino acid sequence: CATHKQGRSYEQYF.

This clone was detected only once. The chain has TRBV2 and TRBJ1-1, with D unclear. The V end was cut by 8 bases, the J end by 5 bases, with 15 bases between. The CDR3 runs to 13 residues. Germline CDR1 and CDR2: SNHLY and FYNNEI. The CDR3 protein is CASGVQRGTEAFF. In nucleotides, the CDR3 is TGTGCCAGCGGGGTACAACGAGGGACTGAAGCTTTCTTT.

The genes are TRBV2 and TRBJ2-3; TRBD2 aligns across 10 bases. Germline CDR1 and CDR2: SNHLY and FYNNEI. The ends lost 7 bases at V and 3 bases at J; junction bases unmatched: 7. The CDR3 runs 15 residues. The CDR3 region is CASNKREGLTDTQYF. The CDR3 DNA sequence: TGTGCCAGCAACAAGCGGGAGGGATTAACAGATACGCAGTATTTT.

The chain combines TRBV7-2 with TRBJ1-1; 7 bases agree with TRBD1. Germline CDR1 and CDR2: SGHTA and FQGNSA. The CDR3 is made up of 12 amino acids. V trimming: 5 bases; J trimming: 7 bases; junction bases outside the gene matches: 4. The CDR3: CASSPGGYEAFF. CDR3 bases: TGTGCCAGCAGCCCAGGGGGGTATGAAGCTTTCTTT.

The chain uses TRBV28 and TRBJ1-6, with 8 nucleotides matching TRBD1. Unmatched junction bases numbered 8, after V lost 6 bases and J lost 4 bases. The germline V gene has CDR1 MDHEN and CDR2 SYDVKM. The CDR3 is 16 residues long. CDR3 nucleotide sequence: TGTGCCAGCAGAGGGGACAGGAGCCCTTATAATTCACCCCTCCACTTT. As protein: CASRGDRSPYNSPLHF. The variable domain in full, with the rest retrieved from reference TRBV28 and TRBJ1-6, is DVKVTQSSRYLVKRTGEKVFLECVQDMDHENMFWYRQDPGLGLRLIYFSYDVKMKEKGDIPEGYSVSREKKERFSLILESASTNQTSMYLCASRGDRSPYNSPLHFGNGTRLTVT.

Only a few counts were recorded for this clone. The chain joins TRBV29-1 to TRBJ1-1; TRBD1 matches 8 bases. J was trimmed by 0 bases and V by 5 bases; bases with no gene match: 14. The CDR3 extends over 17 amino acids. The germline CDR1 and CDR2 sequences are SQVTM and ANQGSEA. The CDR3 protein is CSVSRGPGGLMNTEAFF. CDR3 nucleotide sequence: TGCAGCGTTTCTAGAGGGCCAGGGGGCCTTATGAACACTGAAGCTTTCTTT. The full variable domain, rest sourced from reference TRBV29-1 and TRBJ1-1, is SAVISQKPSRDICQRGTSLTIQCQVDSQVTMMFWYRQQPGQSLTLIATANQGSEATYESGFVIDKFPISRPNLTFSTLTVSNMSPEDSSIYLCSVSRGPGGLMNTEAFFGQGTRLTVV.

The V and J genes are TRBV27 and TRBJ2-2, with a weak D call TRBD2 (6 bases). CDR1 and CDR2 from the germline V gene are MNHEY and SMNVEV (reference sequence). V lost 7 bases to trimming and J lost 9 bases, with 27 bases between them. This CDR3 has 17 amino acids. CDR3 in amino acids: CASIPTGRGRKYRELFF. CDR3 sequence (DNA): TGTGCCAGCATCCCCACGGGGCGGGGTAGAAAATACCGGGAGCTGTTTTTT.

This clone appeared once. This chain links TRBV5-1 with TRBJ2-5, with 10 positions matching TRBD2. J was trimmed by 2 bases and V by 4 bases; bases with no gene match: 8. This CDR3 has 16 amino acids. The V gene's germline CDR1 is SGHRS and CDR2 YFSETQ. The CDR3 spells CASSPLLLAGQETQYF. The CDR3 nucleotides are TGCGCCAGCAGCCCCCTCCTACTAGCGGGGCAAGAGACCCAGTACTTC.

In this sample, this clone turned up a few times. This chain links TRBV4-1 with TRBJ2-7; 7 nucleotides align to TRBD2. This CDR3 is 17 amino acids long. V lost 5 bases and J lost 6; bases outside the gene matches: 19. Germline V gives CDR1 MGHRA, CDR2 YSYEKL. CDR3 coding DNA: TGCGCCAGCAGCTTCCAGTTCCCGGGACTACCGGGTGGCGAGCAGTACTTC. Amino acid sequence: CASSFQFPGLPGGEQYF.